The source of this T cell receptor beta chain is a study of PD-1 blockade in classical Hodgkin lymphoma. Unmatched junction bases numbered 6, after V lost 6 bases and J lost 5 bases. The CDR3 has 14 residues. Per germline, CDR1 MRHNA and CDR2 SNTAGT. Turning to this clone: The antigen remains unidentified.

General study findings and limits: Patients who responded completely had about the same baseline diversity as newly diagnosed patients. Causes of the repertoire differences remain undefined, possibly disease activity or prior therapy. It was CD4+ TCR diversity, not CD8+, that rose significantly by C4D1. Those patients who began receiving nivolumab less than 1 year after ASCT had lower diversity, and they were excluded.

The method was immunoSEQ multiplex PCR; TCRdb's version includes in-frame clones alone and lacks a portion of them. Of tens of thousands of clones in the sample, roughly 70% were seen once. Each patient experienced a relapse that followed autologous stem cell transplantation, and brentuximab vedotin exposure varied. The chain has TRBV6-4 and TRBJ2-1; the match to TRBD2 covers 8 bases. Specimen: peripheral blood mononuclear cells (PBMCs), collected at baseline. This clonotype was sampled from a human donor with classical Hodgkin lymphoma. CDR3 DNA sequence: TGTGCCAGCAGCGCAGCGGGAGCTAACAATGAGCAGTTCTTC. Amino acids: CASSAAGANNEQFF.